The rows below give T cell receptor beta chains drawn from one sample of a study of cytomegalovirus exposure and HLA in healthy donors. The assay was immunoSEQ multiplex PCR, and TCRdb's table has in-frame clones only and misses some. There are about 52,000 clones in the sample, with 9% to 15% held by the top ten. Material: PBMCs. The source is a woman aged 55-69 years in good health and CMV-seropositive. Each CDR3 is given with its conserved first and last residue. A D gene is named only where the DNA matches it firmly.

d_call j_call v_call cdr3_nt cdr3_aa
NA TRBJ1-1 TRBV6-5 TGTGCCAGCAGTTACTCGCCCGGTCTCGGGAACACTGAAGCTTTCTTT CASSYSPGLGNTEAFF
TRBD1 TRBJ1-1 TRBV14 TGTGCCAGCAGCCAATACAGGGGGCTTCGCACTGAAGCTTTCTTT CASSQYRGLRTEAFF
TRBD1 TRBJ1-3 TRBV6-1 TGTGCCAGCAGCGGGACAGGGTTCTCTGGAAACACCATATATTTT CASSGTGFSGNTIYF
NA TRBJ2-7 TRBV4-1 TGCGCCAGCAGCCAAGACCCGGCAGGGATGGACGAGCAGTACTTC CASSQDPAGMDEQYF
TRBD2 TRBJ2-7 TRBV27 TGTGCCAGCCAGGAAGCGGGGGGTTCCTACGAGCAGTACTTC CASQEAGGSYEQYF
TRBD1 TRBJ1-1 TRBV5-1 TGCGCCAGCCGACCAGGGGGGACAGAGGCCACTGAAGCTTTCTTT CASRPGGTEATEAFF
TRBD1 TRBJ1-1 TRBV7-2 TGTGCCAGCAGCTTAGACAGGGGCGGTGGCACTGAAGCTTTCTTT CASSLDRGGGTEAFF
TRBD1 TRBJ1-1 TRBV7-9 TGTGCCAGCAGCAAACAGGGGATGAACACTGAAGCTTTCTTT CASSKQGMNTEAFF
NA TRBJ1-2 TRBV29-1 TGCAGCGTTGAAGGCGGGAGGAGGGGCTATGGCTACACCTTC CSVEGGRRGYGYTF
NA TRBJ1-6 TRBV19 TGTGCCAGTGGGGGGACCGGGTCCTATAATTCACCCCTCCACTTT CASGGTGSYNSPLHF
TRBD1 TRBJ2-3 TRBV18 TGTGCCAGCTCACCAAAAGGACAGGGGGGAGATACGCAGTATTTT CASSPKGQGGDTQYF
TRBD1 TRBJ1-6 TRBV4-1 TGCGCCAGCAGCCAAGTAGGGACAGGGGTCGAGTCACCCCTCCACTTT CASSQVGTGVESPLHF
NA TRBJ2-3 TRBV7-8 TGTGCCAGCAGCTTGAGGCCGCGTCCCGATACGCAGTATTTT CASSLRPRPDTQYF
NA TRBJ2-2 TRBV29-1 TGCAGCGTTGAAGGAGGTCTACCAACCGGGGAGCTGTTTTTT CSVEGGLPTGELFF
TRBD1 TRBJ2-1 TRBV6-5 TGTGCCAGCAGTTACTCGGGACAGGGCCACAATGAGCAGTTCTTC CASSYSGQGHNEQFF
NA TRBJ1-1 TRBV4-3 TGCGCCAGCAGCCAATGGTTGCCAAGGGGTACGCAGAACCGGAACACTGAAGCTTTCTTT CASSQWLPRGTQNRNTEAFF
NA TRBJ1-4 TRBV29-1 TGCAGCGTCGGGCGGGTCGGGGAAAAACTGTTTTTT CSVGRVGEKLFF
NA TRBJ1-5 TRBV6-1 TGTGCCAGCAGTGATATAACGCCGGGAGGCCAGCCCCAGCATTTT CASSDITPGGQPQHF
TRBD2 TRBJ2-1 TRBV5-1 TGCGCCAGCAGCCCACAGGCGGGGGGGCCCTACAATGAGCAGTTCTTC CASSPQAGGPYNEQFF
NA TRBJ1-5 TRBV7-9 TGTGCCAGCAGCGCCGACACGGGGGTTCAGCCCCAGCATTTT CASSADTGVQPQHF
TRBD1 TRBJ1-6 TRBV5-1 TGCGCCAGCAGCTTCTCTGGACAGGTGGAAGCTGCCCTCCACTTT CASSFSGQVEAALHF
NA TRBJ2-7 TRBV18 TGTGCCAGCTCACCACCGGCTAGCGTTCCCTACGAGCAGTACTTC CASSPPASVPYEQYF
TRBD1 TRBJ1-1 TRBV18 TGTGCCAGCTCACCGGACAGGGGTATGAACACTGAAGCTTTCTTT CASSPDRGMNTEAFF
NA TRBJ1-4 TRBV7-2 TGTGCCAGCAGCCTTTTATACGGCCCGGCGGGAAAACTGTTTTTT CASSLLYGPAGKLFF
NA TRBJ2-7 TRBV2 TGTGCCAGCATTCGGGACATCAACTACGAGCAGTACTTC CASIRDINYEQYF